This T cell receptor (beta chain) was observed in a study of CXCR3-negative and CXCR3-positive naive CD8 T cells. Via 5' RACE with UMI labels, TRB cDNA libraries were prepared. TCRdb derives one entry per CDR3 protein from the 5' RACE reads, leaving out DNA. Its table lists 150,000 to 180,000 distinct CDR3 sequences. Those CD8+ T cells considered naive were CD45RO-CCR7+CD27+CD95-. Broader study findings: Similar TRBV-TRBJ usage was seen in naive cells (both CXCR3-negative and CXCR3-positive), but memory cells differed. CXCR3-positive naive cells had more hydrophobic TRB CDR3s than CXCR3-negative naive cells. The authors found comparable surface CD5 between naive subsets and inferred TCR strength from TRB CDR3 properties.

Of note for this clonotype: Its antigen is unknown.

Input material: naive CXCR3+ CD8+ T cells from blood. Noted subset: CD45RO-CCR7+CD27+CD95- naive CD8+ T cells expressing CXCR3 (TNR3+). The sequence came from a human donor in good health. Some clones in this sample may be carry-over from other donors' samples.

This CDR3 reads CASSQGGVGWNTEAFF. The chain couples TRBV3-1 to TRBJ1-1. Germline V gives CDR1 LGHDT, CDR2 YNNKEL (reference sequence). This CDR3 has 16 residues.